This TCR beta chain was sequenced during a study of CD4 T cells in relation to SARS-CoV-2 and coronaviruses. About the study: After 10 to 11 days of antigen culture, PBMC TCR beta CDR3s were sequenced.

Remarks on this clone: Its antigen is still unknown.

Germline CDR1 reads KGHDR; CDR2 reads SFDVKD. V lost 4 bases and J lost 5, with 13 bases in between. CDR3 length: 14 residues. Unexposed donor CD4+ T cells date from about 2011-2018, before the COVID-19 pandemic. After ten to eleven days of culture, CD4+ T cells were isolated. The repertoire was sequenced with immunoSEQ multiplex PCR; TCRdb's copy has only in-frame clones and lacks some. Seen here are about 20,000 clones, roughly 78% observed once, and the top ten hold about 18%. General study findings and limits: Compared with monoreactive clones, crossreactive clones showed significantly weaker SARS-CoV-2 expansion.

The TCR originated in a human donor in good health. What was sequenced was CD4+ T cells from PBMCs, cultured in vitro. The chain joins TRBV24-1 to TRBJ1-2, with a possible D match to TRBD1 (6 bases). CDR3 DNA sequence: TGTGCCACCAGTGACCCGGGGGCCCCGTATGGCTACACCTTC. It translates to CATSDPGAPYGYTF.